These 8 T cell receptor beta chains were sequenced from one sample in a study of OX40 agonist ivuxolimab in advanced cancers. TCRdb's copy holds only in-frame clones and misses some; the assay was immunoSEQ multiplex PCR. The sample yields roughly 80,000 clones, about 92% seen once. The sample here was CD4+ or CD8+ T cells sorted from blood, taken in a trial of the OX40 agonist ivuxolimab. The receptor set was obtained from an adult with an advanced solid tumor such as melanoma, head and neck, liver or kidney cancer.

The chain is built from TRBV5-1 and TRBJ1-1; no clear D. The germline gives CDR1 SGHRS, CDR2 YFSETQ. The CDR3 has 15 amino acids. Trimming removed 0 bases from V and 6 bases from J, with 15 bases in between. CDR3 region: CASSLVGDYLPEAFF. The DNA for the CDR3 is TGCGCCAGCAGCTTGGTGGGAGACTACCTCCCTGAAGCTTTCTTT.

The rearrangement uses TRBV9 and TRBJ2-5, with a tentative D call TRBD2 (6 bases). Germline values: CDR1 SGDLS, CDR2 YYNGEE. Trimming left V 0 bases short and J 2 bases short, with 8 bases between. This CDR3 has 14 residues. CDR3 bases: TGTGCCAGCAGCGTAGAGGACTATCAAGAGACCCAGTACTTC. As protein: CASSVEDYQETQYF.

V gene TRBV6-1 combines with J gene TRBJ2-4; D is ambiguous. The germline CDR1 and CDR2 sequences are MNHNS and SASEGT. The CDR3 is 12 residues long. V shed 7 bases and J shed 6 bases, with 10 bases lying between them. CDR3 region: CASIEWGNIQYF. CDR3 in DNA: TGTGCCAGCATCGAGTGGGGAAACATTCAGTACTTC.

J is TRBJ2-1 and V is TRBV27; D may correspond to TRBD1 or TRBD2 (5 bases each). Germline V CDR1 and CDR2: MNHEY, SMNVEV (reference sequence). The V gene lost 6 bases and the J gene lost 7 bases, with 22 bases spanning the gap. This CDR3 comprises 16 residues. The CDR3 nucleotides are TGTGCCAGCAGCCCCTCCGGGACCGTCCCCTGGAATGAGCAGTTCTTC. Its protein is CASSPSGTVPWNEQFF.

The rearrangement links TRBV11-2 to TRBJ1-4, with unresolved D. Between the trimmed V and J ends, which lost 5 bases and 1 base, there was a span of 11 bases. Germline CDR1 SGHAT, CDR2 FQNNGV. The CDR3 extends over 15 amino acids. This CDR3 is CASSPYAGTNEKLFF. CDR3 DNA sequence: TGTGCCAGCAGCCCCTACGCGGGAACTAATGAAAAACTGTTTTTT.

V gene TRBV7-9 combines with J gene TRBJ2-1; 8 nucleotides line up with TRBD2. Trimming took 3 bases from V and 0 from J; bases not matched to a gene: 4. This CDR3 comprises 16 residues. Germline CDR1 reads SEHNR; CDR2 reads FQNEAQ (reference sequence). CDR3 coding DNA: TGTGCCAGCAGCTTGGGACTAGGCAGCTCCTACAATGAGCAGTTCTTC. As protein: CASSLGLGSSYNEQFF.

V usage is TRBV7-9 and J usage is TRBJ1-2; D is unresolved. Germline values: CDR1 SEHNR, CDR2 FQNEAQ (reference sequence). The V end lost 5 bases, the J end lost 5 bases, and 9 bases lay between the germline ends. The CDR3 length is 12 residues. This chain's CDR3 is CASSPDPYGYTF. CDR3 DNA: TGTGCCAGCAGCCCAGATCCTTATGGCTACACCTTC. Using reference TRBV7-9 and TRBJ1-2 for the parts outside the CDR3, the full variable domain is DTGVSQNPRHKITKRGQNVTFRCDPISEHNRLYWYRQTLGQGPEFLTYFQNEAQLEKSRLLSDRFSAERPKGSFSTLEIQRTEQGDSAMYLCASSPDPYGYTFGSGTRLTVV.

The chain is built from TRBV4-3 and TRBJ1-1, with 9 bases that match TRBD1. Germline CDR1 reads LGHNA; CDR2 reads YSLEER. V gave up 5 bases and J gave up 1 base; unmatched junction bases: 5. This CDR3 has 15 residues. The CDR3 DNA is TGCGCCAGCAGCTCCATGGACAGGGGGAACACTGAAGCTTTCTTT. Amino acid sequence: CASSSMDRGNTEAFF.